These T cell receptor beta chains were read from a single sample in a study of blood T cell repertoires in COVID-19. TCRdb keeps only in-frame clones here, not all; method: immunoSEQ multiplex PCR. The sample gives 270,000 or so clones, roughly nine tenths of which show up once; over 8.5% is in the top ten. Sequenced: peripheral blood. These receptors all come from a woman in her thirties with COVID-19, enrolled during active disease. CDR3s include the opening cysteine and the closing phenylalanine or tryptophan. Fields, in order: clone size, D gene, CDR3 length, V gene, J gene, CDR3 DNA, CDR3 protein. A D gene is named only where the DNA matches it firmly. For some rows the clone size is stated as once, few or many, or as a class when expanded; others skip it.

abundance: -
d_gene: -
len: 15
v_gene: TRBV3-1/TRBV3-2
j_gene: TRBJ1-1
CDR3nt: TGTGCCAGCTCCCCACGGAGGGAGATGAACACTGAAGCTTTCTTT
CDR3aa: CASSPRREMNTEAFF

abundance: -
d_gene: -
len: 16
v_gene: TRBV5-4
j_gene: TRBJ1-2
CDR3nt: TGTGCCAGCAGCTTGGTGGGGGACACCGCGATCTATGGCTACACCTTC
CDR3aa: CASSLVGDTAIYGYTF

abundance: -
d_gene: -
len: 15
v_gene: TRBV5-4
j_gene: TRBJ1-1
CDR3nt: TGTGCCAGCAGTTCAAATCGGGGGTGGGGCACTGAAGCTTTCTTT
CDR3aa: CASSSNRGWGTEAFF

abundance: -
d_gene: -
len: 15
v_gene: TRBV3-1/TRBV3-2
j_gene: TRBJ2-3
CDR3nt: TGTGCCAGCAGCCATCTTCCTTCCCTCACAGATACGCAGTATTTT
CDR3aa: CASSHLPSLTDTQYF

abundance: -
d_gene: -
len: 16
v_gene: TRBV7-2
j_gene: TRBJ2-1
CDR3nt: TGTGCCAGCAGCCCCGGGCTGGCAGGGGCCATAGATGAGCAGTTCTTC
CDR3aa: CASSPGLAGAIDEQFF

abundance: -
d_gene: -
len: 13
v_gene: TRBV19
j_gene: TRBJ1-2
CDR3nt: TGTGCCAGTAGTATCTGGGCAGGGTATGGCTACACCTTC
CDR3aa: CASSIWAGYGYTF

abundance: -
d_gene: -
len: 11
v_gene: TRBV25-1
j_gene: TRBJ1-1
CDR3nt: TGTGCCAGCAGTTCGGGTCTCGAAGCTTTCTTT
CDR3aa: CASSSGLEAFF

abundance: few
d_gene: -
len: 14
v_gene: TRBV4-1
j_gene: TRBJ2-7
CDR3nt: TGCGCCAGCAGCCCAACATTCAGTTTCCACGAGCAGTACTTC
CDR3aa: CASSPTFSFHEQYF

abundance: -
d_gene: -
len: 13
v_gene: TRBV5-4
j_gene: TRBJ2-3
CDR3nt: TGTGCCAGCAGCCTCCAGGAGGAGGATACGCAGTATTTT
CDR3aa: CASSLQEEDTQYF

abundance: -
d_gene: -
len: 12
v_gene: TRBV5-1
j_gene: TRBJ2-1
CDR3nt: TGCGCCAGCAGCTTGAGTGGGGCTGAGCAGTTCTTC
CDR3aa: CASSLSGAEQFF

abundance: -
d_gene: TRBD1
len: 14
v_gene: TRBV19
j_gene: TRBJ1-4
CDR3nt: TGTGCCACCGGACAGGGCCTGACTAATGAAAAACTGTTTTTT
CDR3aa: CATGQGLTNEKLFF

abundance: once
d_gene: -
len: 15
v_gene: TRBV6-5
j_gene: TRBJ2-3
CDR3nt: TGTGCCAGCGGCCGTTTGGGGCAGGGCCCAGATACGCAGTATTTT
CDR3aa: CASGRLGQGPDTQYF

abundance: -
d_gene: TRBD1
len: 15
v_gene: TRBV5-5
j_gene: TRBJ1-1
CDR3nt: TGTGCCAGCAGGCTGGGACAGGGGTATAACACTGAAGCTTTCTTT
CDR3aa: CASRLGQGYNTEAFF

abundance: once
d_gene: -
len: 15
v_gene: TRBV11-2
j_gene: TRBJ2-7
CDR3nt: TGTGCCAGCAGCTTAGAGGCCAGGGAAGTCTACGAGCAGTACTTC
CDR3aa: CASSLEAREVYEQYF

abundance: once
d_gene: -
len: 15
v_gene: TRBV13
j_gene: TRBJ2-3
CDR3nt: TGTGCCAGCAGCCCACCCTCCCGGAGCACAGATACGCAGTATTTT
CDR3aa: CASSPPSRSTDTQYF

abundance: -
d_gene: -
len: 15
v_gene: TRBV3-1/TRBV3-2
j_gene: TRBJ1-6
CDR3nt: TGTGCCAGCAGCCATTTAAGTCCTAAGGGGTCACCCCTCCACTTT
CDR3aa: CASSHLSPKGSPLHF

abundance: -
d_gene: -
len: 15
v_gene: TRBV7-2
j_gene: TRBJ2-7
CDR3nt: TGTGCCAGCAGCTTAGACCCGACTCACTCCTACGAGCAGTACTTC
CDR3aa: CASSLDPTHSYEQYF

abundance: -
d_gene: -
len: 14
v_gene: TRBV6-5
j_gene: TRBJ2-7
CDR3nt: TGTGCCAGCAGAATCTCAGGGGTAGCCTACGAGCAGTACTTC
CDR3aa: CASRISGVAYEQYF

abundance: -
d_gene: -
len: 17
v_gene: TRBV28
j_gene: TRBJ1-1
CDR3nt: TGTGCCAGCAGTTTATTTGGGGGCGTCCTGGGCAACACTGAAGCTTTCTTT
CDR3aa: CASSLFGGVLGNTEAFF

abundance: -
d_gene: -
len: 13
v_gene: TRBV5-1
j_gene: TRBJ2-3
CDR3nt: TGCGCCAGCAGCTTGGTTCCGGGAGATACGCAGTATTTT
CDR3aa: CASSLVPGDTQYF

abundance: -
d_gene: TRBD2
len: 15
v_gene: TRBV7-9
j_gene: TRBJ2-1
CDR3nt: TGTGCCAGCAGCTTACCAACTAGCGGGATCTATGAGCAGTTCTTC
CDR3aa: CASSLPTSGIYEQFF

abundance: -
d_gene: -
len: 14
v_gene: TRBV4-1
j_gene: TRBJ1-1
CDR3nt: TGCGCCAGCAGCCAGGGCTCTGCGAACACTGAAGCTTTCTTT
CDR3aa: CASSQGSANTEAFF

abundance: few
d_gene: TRBD2
len: 17
v_gene: TRBV5-4
j_gene: TRBJ2-5
CDR3nt: TGTGCCAGCAGCTATGGCCCTAGCGGGGGGGCTCCAGAGACCCAGTACTTC
CDR3aa: CASSYGPSGGAPETQYF

abundance: -
d_gene: -
len: 15
v_gene: TRBV19
j_gene: TRBJ1-4
CDR3nt: TGTGCCAGTAGTATGGATTGGGCAGGCAGCGAAAAACTGTTTTTT
CDR3aa: CASSMDWAGSEKLFF

abundance: -
d_gene: -
len: 11
v_gene: TRBV18
j_gene: TRBJ2-1
CDR3nt: TGTGCCAGCTCACCGAGGGATGAGCAGTTCTTC
CDR3aa: CASSPRDEQFF

abundance: -
d_gene: TRBD2
len: 12
v_gene: TRBV12-3/TRBV12-4
j_gene: TRBJ2-7
CDR3nt: TGTGCCAGCAGCGGACTAGGAGACGAGCAGTACTTC
CDR3aa: CASSGLGDEQYF

abundance: -
d_gene: TRBD1
len: 15
v_gene: TRBV15
j_gene: TRBJ2-1
CDR3nt: TGTGCCACCAGCAAGGGGACAGGGGTTTACAATGAGCAGTTCTTC
CDR3aa: CATSKGTGVYNEQFF

abundance: few
d_gene: TRBD2
len: 16
v_gene: TRBV5-1
j_gene: TRBJ2-3
CDR3nt: TGCGCCAGCAGCCTAGGGGACTACCCTAGCACAGATACGCAGTATTTT
CDR3aa: CASSLGDYPSTDTQYF

abundance: -
d_gene: -
len: 16
v_gene: TRBV21-1
j_gene: TRBJ1-2
CDR3nt: TGTGCCAGCAGCCCCACCAAGACAGGGAACCTCTATGGCTACACCTTC
CDR3aa: CASSPTKTGNLYGYTF

abundance: -
d_gene: TRBD2
len: 20
v_gene: TRBV13
j_gene: TRBJ2-1
CDR3nt: TGTGCCAGCAGCTTAGCCCGGACTAGCGGGGGGCCCCCAGTTGAGAATGAGCAGTTCTTC
CDR3aa: CASSLARTSGGPPVENEQFF

abundance: once
d_gene: -
len: 14
v_gene: TRBV6-1
j_gene: TRBJ2-7
CDR3nt: TGTGCCAGCAGTGAAACCCAGGAACTCTACGAGCAGTACTTC
CDR3aa: CASSETQELYEQYF

abundance: -
d_gene: -
len: 14
v_gene: TRBV28
j_gene: TRBJ1-2
CDR3nt: TGTGCCAGCAGTCACCCTACAGGAAACTATGGCTACACCTTC
CDR3aa: CASSHPTGNYGYTF

abundance: -
d_gene: TRBD1
len: 16
v_gene: TRBV18
j_gene: TRBJ2-4
CDR3nt: TGTGCCAGCTCACCTCGGGACAGGGTAGCCAAAAACATTCAGTACTTC
CDR3aa: CASSPRDRVAKNIQYF

abundance: once
d_gene: -
len: 13
v_gene: TRBV7-9
j_gene: TRBJ2-5
CDR3nt: TGTGCCAGCAGCTTAGGGTCGGGGGAGACCCAGTACTTC
CDR3aa: CASSLGSGETQYF

abundance: -
d_gene: -
len: 16
v_gene: TRBV3-1/TRBV3-2
j_gene: TRBJ2-3
CDR3nt: TGTGCCAGCAGCCAAGAAAGGGGCCAACTCACAGATACGCAGTATTTT
CDR3aa: CASSQERGQLTDTQYF

abundance: -
d_gene: TRBD1
len: 18
v_gene: TRBV13
j_gene: TRBJ1-5
CDR3nt: TGTGCCAGCAGCTTATCCGGGACAGGCGGCCCTATAAATCAGCCCCAGCATTTT
CDR3aa: CASSLSGTGGPINQPQHF

abundance: -
d_gene: TRBD2
len: 18
v_gene: TRBV7-9
j_gene: TRBJ2-5
CDR3nt: TGTGCCAGCAGCCCTGGGTGGACTAGCGGGGGGGCCGTTGAGACCCAGTACTTC
CDR3aa: CASSPGWTSGGAVETQYF

abundance: -
d_gene: -
len: 12
v_gene: TRBV2
j_gene: TRBJ2-7
CDR3nt: TGTGCCAGCAGTGAGCGCCGAGGCGAGCAGTACTTC
CDR3aa: CASSERRGEQYF

abundance: -
d_gene: -
len: 13
v_gene: TRBV6-5
j_gene: TRBJ1-4
CDR3nt: TGTGCCAGCAGGGCGGCGTCTAATGAAAAACTGTTTTTT
CDR3aa: CASRAASNEKLFF

abundance: -
d_gene: -
len: 16
v_gene: TRBV5-4
j_gene: TRBJ2-7
CDR3nt: TGTGCCAGCGGCCTACGGGGGATCCCTAATATGGGGGAGCAGTACTTC
CDR3aa: CASGLRGIPNMGEQYF